This T cell receptor beta chain was recorded in a study of blood T cell repertoires in COVID-19. Study-wide context: Samples came from the United States, Italy and Spain, spanning acute and convalescent COVID-19.

V lost 0 bases, J lost 1 base, and 5 bases stayed unmatched. This CDR3 contains 16 residues. CDR1 and CDR2 from the germline V gene are SGHRS and YFSETQ. TCRdb's table, derived via immunoSEQ multiplex PCR, lists solely in-frame clones and lacks some. The sample contains 50,000 to 60,000 clones, roughly 87% of which appear only once. This sequence originates from a man aged 60 to 75 with acute or convalescent COVID-19. The specimen was peripheral blood. V is TRBV5-1 and J is TRBJ2-7, with 9 bases aligning to TRBD1. The CDR3 sequence: CASSLEGQGRSYEQYF. CDR3 DNA sequence: TGCGCCAGCAGCTTGGAGGGACAGGGACGGTCCTACGAGCAGTACTTC.